This TCR beta chain comes out of a study of shared clonotypes between healthy human individuals. Study-level results: Clonotypes which were not shared had lower generation probabilities than clonotypes that all four donors shared. The authors sampled blood alone, and tissue repertoires likely differ.

TCRdb's copy holds only in-frame clones and misses some; the assay was immunoSEQ multiplex PCR. The sample holds about 2 million clones, around 95% seen once. Comment on this clone: Its antigen is unknown.

Sequencing input: naive CD4+ T cells sorted from blood. Subset meaning: CD45RA+ positively selected. This sequence was found in a man between 18 and 29 years old in good health.

As DNA, the CDR3 is TGCGCCAGCAGCCAAGTCCGGGACAGGGGAGGTCAGCCCCAGCATTTT. Protein: CASSQVRDRGGQPQHF. The chain employs TRBV4-1 and TRBJ1-5; 10 bases agree with TRBD1. Germline V CDR1 and CDR2: MGHRA, YSYEKL. This CDR3 contains 16 residues. V lost 1 base to trimming and J lost 6 bases; unmatched junction nucleotides: 6.